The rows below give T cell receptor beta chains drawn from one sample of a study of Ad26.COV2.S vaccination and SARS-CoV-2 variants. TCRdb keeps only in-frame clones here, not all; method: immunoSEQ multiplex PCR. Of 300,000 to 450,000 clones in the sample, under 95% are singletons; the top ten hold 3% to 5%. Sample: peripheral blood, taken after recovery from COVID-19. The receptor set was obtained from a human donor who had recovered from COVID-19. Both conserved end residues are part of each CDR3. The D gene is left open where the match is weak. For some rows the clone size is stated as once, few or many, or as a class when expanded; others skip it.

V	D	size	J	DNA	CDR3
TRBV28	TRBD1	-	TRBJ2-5	TGTGCCAGCAGTTCCCCGGACAGGGCTGAGACCCAGTACTTC	CASSSPDRAETQYF
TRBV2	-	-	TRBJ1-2	TGTGCCAGCAGTGCGGGGTACAGTAACTATGGCTACACCTTC	CASSAGYSNYGYTF
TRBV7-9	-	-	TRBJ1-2	TGTGCCAGCAGCTTAGGAGTCAGCTATGGCTACACCTTC	CASSLGVSYGYTF
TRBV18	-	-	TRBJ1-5	TGTGCCAGCTCACCACTGGCACAAGGAGGCAATCAGCCCCAGCATTTT	CASSPLAQGGNQPQHF
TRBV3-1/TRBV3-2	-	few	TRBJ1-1	TGTGCCAGCAGCCAAGAAGGGTCCTACAGGAGGGTGAACACTGAAGCTTTCTTT	CASSQEGSYRRVNTEAFF
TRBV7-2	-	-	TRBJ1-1	TGTGCCAGCAGCTCCCAGGAGAACACTGAAGCTTTCTTT	CASSSQENTEAFF
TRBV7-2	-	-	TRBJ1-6	TGTGCCAGCAGCTTATACCAGGCGAATTCACCCCTCCACTTT	CASSLYQANSPLHF
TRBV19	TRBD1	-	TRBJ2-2	TGTGCCAGCAAACTGGGGACAGCGAACACCGGGGAGCTGTTTTTT	CASKLGTANTGELFF
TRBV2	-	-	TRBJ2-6	TGTGCCAGCAGTACCCGGGCCGGGGCCAACGTCCTGACTTTC	CASSTRAGANVLTF
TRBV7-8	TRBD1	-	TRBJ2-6	TGTGCCAGCAGCCGGGACAGGGGGTATGAGTCTGGGGCCAACGTCCTGACTTTC	CASSRDRGYESGANVLTF
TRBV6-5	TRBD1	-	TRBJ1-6	TGTGCCAGCAGGAAGACAGGGTTGGGCAATTCACCCCTCCACTTT	CASRKTGLGNSPLHF
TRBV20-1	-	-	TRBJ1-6	TGCAGTGCTAGTTCGTCACAGAAGAGAAATTCACCCCTCCACTTT	CSASSSQKRNSPLHF
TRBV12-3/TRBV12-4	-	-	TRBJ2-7	TGTGCCAGCAGTTTAGTGCACGAGCAGTACTTC	CASSLVHEQYF
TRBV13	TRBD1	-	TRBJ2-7	TGTGCCAGCAGCTCCAGAGACAGGGGTAGCTACGAGCAGTACTTC	CASSSRDRGSYEQYF
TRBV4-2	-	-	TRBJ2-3	TGTGCCAGCAGCCAAGATGGGGGGCCAACAGATACGCAGTATTTT	CASSQDGGPTDTQYF
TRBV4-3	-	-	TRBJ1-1	TGCGCCAGCAGCCAAGGGTACCCGAACACTGAAGCTTTCTTT	CASSQGYPNTEAFF
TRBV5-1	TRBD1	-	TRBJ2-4	TGCGCCAGCAGCCAGGGACAGGGGATAGCCAAAAACATTCAGTACTTC	CASSQGQGIAKNIQYF
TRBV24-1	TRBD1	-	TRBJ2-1	TGTGCCACCAGTGTCCAGGGGGCTAATGAGCAGTTCTTC	CATSVQGANEQFF